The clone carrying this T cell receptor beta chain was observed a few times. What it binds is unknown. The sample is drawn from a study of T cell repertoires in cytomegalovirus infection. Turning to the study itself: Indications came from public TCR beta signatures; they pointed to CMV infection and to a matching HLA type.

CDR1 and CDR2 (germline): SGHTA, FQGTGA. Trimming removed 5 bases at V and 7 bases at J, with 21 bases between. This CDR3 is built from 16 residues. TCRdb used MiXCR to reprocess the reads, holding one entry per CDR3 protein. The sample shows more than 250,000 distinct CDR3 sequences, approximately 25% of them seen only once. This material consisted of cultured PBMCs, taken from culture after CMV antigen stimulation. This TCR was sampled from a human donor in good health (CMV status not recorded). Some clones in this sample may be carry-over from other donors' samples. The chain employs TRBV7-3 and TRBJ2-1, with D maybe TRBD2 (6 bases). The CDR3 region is CASSPAGKKHVNEQFF. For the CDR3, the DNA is TGTGCCAGCAGCCCGGCGGGGAAAAAACATGTAAATGAGCAGTTCTTC.